This TCR beta chain emerged from a study of T cell responses to AZD1222 COVID-19 vaccine. Overall study context: Second-dose intervals of approximately 4 or approximately 12 weeks were pooled. Study outcomes and limitations: Repertoire sampling happened only post peak T cell response. There were vaccine-associated CD4 TCRs across spike, dominant at 160-218 and 743-854. Donor demographics were predominantly white British with a female majority; clonal diversity may be underestimated.

V was cut by 0 bases and J by 8 bases, with 16 bases left in between. The CDR3 covers 15 residues. Looked up from germline, CDR1 is MNHEY and CDR2 is SVGAGI. A remark on this clone: Its cognate antigen is unknown.

TCRdb's table, derived via immunoSEQ multiplex PCR, lists solely in-frame clones and lacks some. The top ten clones hold about 3% of a sample with 98,000 or so clones, just over 85% of them seen once. V is TRBV6-5 and J is TRBJ1-1, with D uncertain. The sequencing here drew on peripheral blood, taken on day 0 of AZD1222 vaccination. This TCR was sampled from an adult in good health. The CDR3 protein is CASSYSMSGVREAFF. CDR3 nucleotide sequence: TGTGCCAGCAGTTACTCGATGTCGGGTGTGCGCGAAGCTTTCTTT.